One sample yielded the 5 T cell receptor beta chains listed below, sequenced in a study of T cell clonality in common variable immunodeficiency. Clones were read by immunoSEQ multiplex PCR, and TCRdb kept only the in-frame ones, dropping some. This repertoire holds 35,000 to 50,000 clones, and none appear only once. The sequencing input was peripheral blood mononuclear cells. The source of these receptors is a person between 18 and 75 years old in good health.

This clone was detected only a few times. Read sequence stops 3 residues before the CDR3 end, and the germline J gene provides the missing end. This sequence joins TRBV5-1 and TRBJ2-1, with 10 nucleotides matching TRBD2. This CDR3 spans 15 amino acids. V lost 4 bases to trimming and J lost 8 bases; unmatched junction nucleotides: 9. Germline V gives CDR1 SGHRS, CDR2 YFSETQ. The CDR3 bases that were read are TGCGCCAGCAGCCGGGAGCGGGAGGGCCGGGATGAG. The encoded protein is CASSREREGRDE. The whole CDR3 protein reads CASSREREGRDEQFF.

This clone appeared a few times. Coverage ceases 3 residues before the CDR3 finishes, and the germline J gene fills in the end. The chain has TRBV11-1 and TRBJ2-3; TRBD2 is a possible D gene (5 bases). Trimming pared 6 bases from V and 2 bases from J, leaving 15 bases between. CDR3 length: 15 residues. Germline CDR1 SGHAT, CDR2 FQDESV (reference sequence). This CDR3 is CASSFLAQSTDTQYF. CDR3 bases read: TGTGCCAGCAGTTTCCTAGCACAATCCACAGATACG. Looking up the rest from reference TRBV11-1 and TRBJ2-3 gives the full variable domain: EAEVAQSPRYKITEKSQAVAFWCDPISGHATLYWYRQILGQGPELLVQFQDESVVDDSQLPKDRFSAERLKGVDSTLKIQPAELGDSAMYLCASSFLAQSTDTQYFGPGTRLTVL.

This clone was recorded many times. The CDR3 goes on 3 residues after the read ends, and that part is filled in from the germline J gene. J is TRBJ2-3 and V is TRBV20-1, with 8 bases matching TRBD1. The length of the CDR3 is 13 residues. Per germline, CDR1 DFQATT and CDR2 SNEGSKA (reference sequence). The CDR3 bases that were read are TGCAGTGCTAGTGGACAGGGTGTTCAGCCG. This encodes CSASGQGVQP. The complete CDR3 reads CSASGQGVQPQYF.

In this sample, this clone turned up a few times. The junction does not match germline at one end; this may be a read error. The CDR3 is cut off 3 residues early in the read; its end comes from the germline J gene. In the same sample, other DNA sequences code for this CDR3. This chain uses TRBV18 with TRBJ1-1; unclear D gene. CDR3 length equals 13 residues. Looked up from germline, CDR1 is KGHSH and CDR2 is LQKENI. The DNA read from the CDR3 is TGTGCCAGCTCACGCGGTTTGAACACTGAG. Amino acid sequence: CASSRGLNTE. The full CDR3 protein reads CASSRGLNTEAFF.

This clone was seen at least ten times. The CDR3 end falls 3 residues outside the read, so it is completed with the germline J gene. The V and J genes are TRBV7-6 and TRBJ2-2; 8 positions agree with TRBD1. J was trimmed by 6 bases and V by 5 bases; bases with no gene match: 11. This CDR3 comprises 16 residues. Germline V CDR1 and CDR2: SGHVS, FNYEAQ. CDR3: CASSPPGQGFPGELFF. The CDR3 DNA, read in part, is TGTGCCAGCAGCCCCCCAGGACAGGGTTTTCCCGGGGAG.